Each of the 24 T cell receptor beta chains below was sequenced from the same sample in a study of cytomegalovirus exposure and HLA in healthy donors. The protocol was immunoSEQ multiplex PCR, while the TCRdb copy is restricted to in-frame clones and leaves out a portion. The table includes 200,000 or so clones, 87% detected once. The specimen sequenced was PBMCs. The source is a woman in her late teens or twenties in good health and CMV-seropositive.

The chain employs TRBV30 and TRBJ2-5; perhaps TRBD2 as D (6 bases). The V end lost 8 bases, the J end lost 1 base, and 11 bases lay between the germline ends. Germline lookup yields CDR1 GTSNPN and CDR2 SVGIG (reference sequence). There are 12 residues in the CDR3. This chain's CDR3 is CARGTFQETQYF. The CDR3 DNA reads TGTGCCCGAGGGACTTTCCAAGAGACCCAGTACTTC.

This chain links TRBV10-2 with TRBJ2-7; D is unresolved. The CDR3 extends over 12 amino acids. Germline-derived CDR1 and CDR2 are WSHSY and SAAADI. Trimming removed 3 bases at V and 0 bases at J, with 3 bases between. The chain's CDR3 is CASSDSSYEQYF. In nucleotides, the CDR3 is TGCGCCAGCAGTGATAGCTCCTACGAGCAGTACTTC.

The V call is TRBV6-1, the J call TRBJ1-2; TRBD1 aligns across 8 bases. From germline, CDR1 is MNHNS and CDR2 SASEGT. The CDR3 sequence is 13 residues long. Trimming took 6 bases from V and 8 from J; bases not matched to a gene: 8. The CDR3 DNA reads TGTGCCAGCAGCGATCAGGGGGCGCAAGGCTACACCTTC. Its protein product is CASSDQGAQGYTF.

V gene TRBV2 combines with J gene TRBJ1-3; 8 bases line up with TRBD1. Germline V gene data show CDR1 as SNHLY and CDR2 as FYNNEI. V shed 5 bases and J 1 base; nucleotides not matched to a gene: 13. The CDR3 is made up of 18 amino acids. The CDR3 loop reads CASSLIASGGWSGNTIYF. CDR3 nucleotides: TGTGCCAGCAGTCTAATCGCTTCAGGGGGCTGGTCTGGAAACACCATATATTTT.

This chain uses TRBV2 with TRBJ2-7, with TRBD1 matching over 7 bases. Germline-derived CDR1 and CDR2 are SNHLY and FYNNEI. Trimming cost V 6 bases and J 6 bases; bases outside gene matches: 11. The CDR3 loop spans 14 amino acids. The CDR3 loop reads CASSDDRVSVEQYF. CDR3 bases: TGTGCCAGCAGCGACGACAGGGTCTCCGTCGAGCAGTACTTC.

The sample holds one count of this clone. This chain connects TRBV28 to TRBJ1-3, with D unclear. Germline values: CDR1 MDHEN, CDR2 SYDVKM. The CDR3 spans 17 residues. Trimming removed 3 bases at V and 0 bases at J, with 15 bases between. The DNA for the CDR3 is TGTGCCAGCAGTTTGGCCGGCCTGAGGAGCTCTGGAAACACCATATATTTT. This gives the protein CASSLAGLRSSGNTIYF.

The rearrangement uses TRBV25-1 and TRBJ2-1; no clear D. The CDR3 totals 16 residues. Germline CDR1 and CDR2: MGHDK and SYGVNS. V lost 10 bases to trimming and J lost 6 bases, with 25 bases between them. CDR3 nucleotide sequence: TGTGCCATCTCACCTCCCGACGCGGTACCTCTCAATGAGCAGTTCTTC. As protein: CAISPPDAVPLNEQFF.

This clone was counted only a few times. V usage is TRBV2 and J usage is TRBJ1-2, with unresolved D. The CDR3 has 13 amino acids. The V gene lost 1 base and the J gene lost 4 bases, with 7 bases spanning the gap. CDR1 and CDR2 (germline): SNHLY, FYNNEI. CDR3 sequence reads: CASSEDTAYGYTF. The CDR3 DNA reads TGTGCCAGCAGTGAAGATACTGCCTATGGCTACACCTTC.

CDR3: CASSDLRDPQFF. CDR3 DNA sequence: TGTGCCAGCAGTGACTTACGGGATCCGCAGTTCTTC. This chain uses TRBV28 with TRBJ2-1, with D perhaps matching TRBD2 (5 bases). The CDR3 is made up of 12 amino acids. Germline loops: CDR1 MDHEN, CDR2 SYDVKM. The V and J ends lost 5 bases and 12 bases respectively, with 14 bases between them.

This sequence joins TRBV4-2 and TRBJ2-6; tentatively, D is TRBD1 (6 bases). CDR3 length equals 16 residues. Germline loops: CDR1 LGHNA, CDR2 YNFKEQ. Between the trimmed V and J ends, which lost 4 bases and 1 base, there was a span of 11 bases. The CDR3 DNA reads as TGTGCCAGCAGCCCGAGAGGGGGTTCTGGGGCCAACGTCCTGACTTTC. The encoded protein is CASSPRGGSGANVLTF.

A single count supports this clone. The genes are TRBV28 and TRBJ2-1; possible D gene TRBD2, 6 bases. V lost 5 bases, J lost 6 bases, and 14 bases lay in between. From germline, CDR1 is MDHEN and CDR2 SYDVKM. The CDR3 is 14 amino acids. The CDR3 loop reads CASSPFRDFNEQFF. CDR3 in DNA: TGTGCCAGCAGTCCCTTTAGGGACTTCAATGAGCAGTTCTTC.

This clone was observed a few times. The chain recombines TRBV30 with TRBJ1-5, with D possibly matching TRBD1 (5 bases). The germline gives CDR1 GTSNPN, CDR2 SVGIG (reference sequence). V was pared by 0 bases and J by 1 base, with 10 bases between. The CDR3 sequence is 15 residues long. This CDR3 is CAWSVETASNQPQHF. CDR3 bases: TGTGCCTGGAGTGTAGAGACAGCGAGCAATCAGCCCCAGCATTTT.

V gene TRBV6-5 combines with J gene TRBJ1-5, with TRBD1 matching over 8 bases. This CDR3 is built from 12 residues. Looked up from germline, CDR1 is MNHEY and CDR2 is SVGAGI. After removal of 6 bases from V and 8 bases from J, the junction contained 3 bases not matched to a gene. The CDR3 loop is CASRTGAEPQHF. Written as DNA, the CDR3 is TGTGCCAGCAGGACAGGGGCAGAGCCCCAGCATTTT.

The rearrangement joins TRBV4-1 to TRBJ2-7, with 11 bases identical to TRBD2. Germline CDR1 MGHRA, CDR2 YSYEKL. The J segment lost 2 bases and the V segment lost 2 bases, leaving 8 bases of the junction unmatched. This CDR3 has 17 amino acids. The CDR3: CASSQTLTSGSPYEQYF. The CDR3 bases are TGCGCCAGCAGCCAAACCCTCACTAGCGGGAGTCCCTACGAGCAGTACTTC.

This clone was counted a few times. This sequence joins TRBV28 and TRBJ2-1, with 7 bases aligning to TRBD2. The CDR3 has 15 residues. V lost 3 bases to trimming and J lost 5 bases; unmatched junction nucleotides: 7. Germline CDR1 reads MDHEN; CDR2 reads SYDVKM. The CDR3 coding sequence is TGTGCCAGCAGTTTTAGGCTAGCGGATAACAATGAGCAGTTCTTC. As protein: CASSFRLADNNEQFF.

The chain is built from TRBV27 and TRBJ1-1; 7 nucleotides align to TRBD1. Looked up from germline, CDR1 is MNHEY and CDR2 is SMNVEV (reference sequence). The CDR3 sequence is 13 residues long. V lost 6 bases to trimming and J lost 5 bases; unmatched junction nucleotides: 6. The CDR3 sequence is CASRRQGGTEAFF. The CDR3 DNA reads as TGTGCCAGCAGGAGACAGGGTGGAACTGAAGCTTTCTTT.

This rearrangement joins TRBV2 to TRBJ2-7; TRBD2 agrees at 8 bases. Per the germline V gene, CDR1 is SNHLY and CDR2 is FYNNEI. The CDR3 runs 13 residues. V shed 8 bases and J 7 bases; nucleotides not matched to a gene: 10. The CDR3 sequence is CASLSGDSFEQYF. The CDR3 region has the DNA TGTGCCAGCCTTAGCGGGGACTCCTTTGAGCAGTACTTC. Based on the CDR3 plus reference TRBV2 and TRBJ2-7, the full variable domain is EPEVTQTPSHQVTQMGQEVILRCVPISNHLYFYWYRQILGQKVEFLVSFYNNEISEKSEIFDDQFSVERPDGSNFTLKIRSTKLEDSAMYFCASLSGDSFEQYFGPGTRLTVT.

V gene TRBV18 combines with J gene TRBJ1-5; D not resolved. V lost 1 base, J lost 0 bases, and 13 bases lay in between. The germline V gene has CDR1 KGHSH and CDR2 LQKENI. This CDR3 is built from 17 residues. The CDR3 nucleotides read TGTGCCAGCTCACCACTTGCGGTCACGGTTAGCAATCAGCCCCAGCATTTT. Its translation: CASSPLAVTVSNQPQHF.

This clone was picked up one time. The chain is built from TRBV19 and TRBJ2-7; 10 bases fit TRBD2. The CDR3 is 16 residues long. V gave up 4 bases and J gave up 4 bases; unmatched junction bases: 10. Germline values: CDR1 LNHDA, CDR2 SQIVND (reference sequence). The CDR3 here is CASSTGLAEGRYEQYF. The CDR3 nucleotides read TGTGCCAGTAGTACAGGACTAGCGGAAGGCAGGTACGAGCAGTACTTC. Full variable domain (outside the CDR3, taken from reference TRBV19 and TRBJ2-7): DGGITQSPKYLFRKEGQNVTLSCEQNLNHDAMYWYRQDPGQGLRLIYYSQIVNDFQKGDIAEGYSVSREKKESFPLTVTSAQKNPTAFYLCASSTGLAEGRYEQYFGPGTRLTVT.

This clone appeared a single time. The chain recombines TRBV5-1 with TRBJ1-4; 9 nucleotides line up with TRBD1. Germline CDR1 reads SGHRS; CDR2 reads YFSETQ. This CDR3 region has 15 residues. V dropped 3 bases and J dropped 2; count of bases not matched to a gene: 2. CDR3 bases: TGCGCCAGCAGCTCACAGGGGGCCACTAATGAAAAACTGTTTTTT. Translated: CASSSQGATNEKLFF.

This clone was recorded once. V and J are TRBV28 and TRBJ1-1; D is unclear. Germline V lookup: CDR1 MDHEN, CDR2 SYDVKM. The germline V and J ends were trimmed by 4 bases and 0 bases, with 6 bases remaining between them. The CDR3 is 13 amino acids. The CDR3, as DNA: TGTGCCAGCAGTTCTGGCATGAACACTGAAGCTTTCTTT. Translating gives CASSSGMNTEAFF.

The V call is TRBV19, the J call TRBJ2-7; 7 bases align to TRBD1. V dropped 8 bases and J dropped 3; count of bases not matched to a gene: 7. From germline, CDR1 is LNHDA and CDR2 SQIVND (reference sequence). The CDR3 sequence is 13 residues long. The CDR3 region has the DNA TGTGCCAGTTCTTCGGCAGGGGGCTACGAGCAGTACTTC. This translates into CASSSAGGYEQYF.

V usage is TRBV2 and J usage is TRBJ2-2; D perhaps matches TRBD2 (5 bases). In germline, CDR1 is SNHLY, CDR2 FYNNEI. There are 14 residues in the CDR3. V was pared by 7 bases and J by 4 bases, with 13 bases between. The CDR3 coding sequence is TGTGCCAGCATAAACGGACTGAGCACCGGGGAGCTGTTTTTT. Protein product: CASINGLSTGELFF.

The rearrangement joins TRBV5-4 to TRBJ1-4; D gene ambiguous. The V gene's germline CDR1 is SGHNT and CDR2 YYREEE (reference sequence). CDR3 length: 13 residues. The ends were cut back, 0 bases at V and 8 bases at J, with 8 bases in the middle. The CDR3 loop is CASSLGGEEKLFF. The CDR3, as DNA: TGTGCCAGCAGCTTGGGGGGAGAAGAAAAACTGTTTTTT.